This T cell receptor (beta chain) comes out of a study of T-cell reconstitution after alpha-beta-depleted transplantation in children. There are many counts of this clonotype. The antigen remains unidentified. Germline V gene sequence: CDR1 MDHEN, CDR2 SYDVKM. Trimming removed 8 bases at V and 6 bases at J, with 14 bases between. This CDR3 is built from 13 residues. A library of TCRbeta sequences, prepared with unique molecular identifiers, was generated. TCRdb re-called the PCR reads with MiXCR, one entry per CDR3 protein. The sample consists of around 700,000 distinct CDR3 sequences, roughly 13% of them appearing once. Study-level findings and limits: Expanded clones from the graft, numbering several hundred, reportedly supplied alpha-beta T cells about two months after transplant. By one year post-transplant, T-cell counts and diversity largely arose from T cells that were newly produced. The high TCRbeta diversity at day 60 in some patients came from surviving recipient T cells and thymic progenitors.

The specimen was PBMCs, collected before TCRalphabeta/CD19-depleted stem cell transplant. This receptor was obtained from a girl aged 2 to 9 with congenital amegakaryocytic thrombocytopenia, due to receive a stem cell transplant. This chain uses TRBV28 with TRBJ2-1, with D possibly TRBD1 on 6 matching bases. In nucleotides, the CDR3 is TGTGCCAGCGGCTTTGGACAGAGCAATGAGCAGTTCTTC. Translation gives CASGFGQSNEQFF. Variable domain in full (rest from reference TRBV28 and TRBJ2-1): DVKVTQSSRYLVKRTGEKVFLECVQDMDHENMFWYRQDPGLGLRLIYFSYDVKMKEKGDIPEGYSVSREKKERFSLILESASTNQTSMYLCASGFGQSNEQFFGPGTRLTVL.